This T cell receptor (beta chain) was identified in a study of neurological immune-mediated disorders. Overall study results and limits: None of the CDR3 amino acid sequences found in expanded clones was shared across subjects. This suggests that the TCR-beta repertoires were private in all groups. HTLV-1-associated myelopathy displayed the greatest TCR clonal expansion, and multiple sclerosis exhibited the smallest, lower than that of healthy controls.

Time point denoted: longitudinal time-point 2. This clonotype has a count of ten or more. Its matching antigen is unknown. The cDNA came from 5'RACE, which used 10-nucleotide random UMIs. Each CDR3 protein gets one entry after TCRdb re-called the 5' RACE reads with MiXCR. The sample comprises tens of thousands of distinct CDR3 sequences, less than 15% of which are singletons, and around 5.3% rests with the top ten. CDR3 length equals 13 residues. J was trimmed by 0 bases and V by 9 bases; bases with no gene match: 5. Germline assignment: CDR1 ENHRY and CDR2 SYGVKD. The chain carries TRBV10-3 and TRBJ2-7; 7 bases agree with TRBD1. This sequence originates from a female donor with HTLV-1-associated myelopathy (HAM/TSP). Material: PBMCs. This chain's CDR3 is CAIAGTDSYEQYF. The CDR3 DNA reads TGTGCCATTGCCGGGACAGACTCCTACGAGCAGTACTTC.